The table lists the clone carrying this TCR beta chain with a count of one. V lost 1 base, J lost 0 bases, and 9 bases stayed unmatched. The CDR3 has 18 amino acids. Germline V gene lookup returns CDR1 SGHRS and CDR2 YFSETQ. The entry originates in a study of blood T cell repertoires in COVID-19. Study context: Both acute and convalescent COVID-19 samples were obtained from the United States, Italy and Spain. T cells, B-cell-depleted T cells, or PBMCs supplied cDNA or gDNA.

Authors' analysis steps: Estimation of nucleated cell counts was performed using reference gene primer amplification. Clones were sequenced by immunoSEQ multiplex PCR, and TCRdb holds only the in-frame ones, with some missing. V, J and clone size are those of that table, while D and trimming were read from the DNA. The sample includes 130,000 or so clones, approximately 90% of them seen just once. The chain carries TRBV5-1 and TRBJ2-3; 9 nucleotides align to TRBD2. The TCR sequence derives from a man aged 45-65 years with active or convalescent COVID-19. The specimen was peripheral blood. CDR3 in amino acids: CASSLMAGGPGSTDTQYF. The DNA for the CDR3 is TGCGCCAGCAGCTTGATGGCGGGAGGGCCCGGCAGCACAGATACGCAGTATTTT. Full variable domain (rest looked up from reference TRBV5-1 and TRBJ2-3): KAGVTQTPRYLIKTRGQQVTLSCSPISGHRSVSWYQQTPGQGLQFLFEYFSETQRNKGNFPGRFSGRQFSNSRSEMNVSTLELGDSALYLCASSLMAGGPGSTDTQYFGPGTRLTVL.